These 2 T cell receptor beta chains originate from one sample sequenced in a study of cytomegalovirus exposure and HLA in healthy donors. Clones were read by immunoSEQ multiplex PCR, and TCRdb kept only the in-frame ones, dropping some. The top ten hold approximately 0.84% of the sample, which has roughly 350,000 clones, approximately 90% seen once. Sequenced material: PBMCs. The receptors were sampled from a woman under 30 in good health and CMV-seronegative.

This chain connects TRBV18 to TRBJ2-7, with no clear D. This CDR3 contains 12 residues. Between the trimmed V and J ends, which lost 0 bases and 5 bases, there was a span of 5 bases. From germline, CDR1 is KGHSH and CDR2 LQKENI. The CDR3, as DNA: TGTGCCAGCTCACCACCGAGCCACGAGCAGTACTTC. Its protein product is CASSPPSHEQYF.

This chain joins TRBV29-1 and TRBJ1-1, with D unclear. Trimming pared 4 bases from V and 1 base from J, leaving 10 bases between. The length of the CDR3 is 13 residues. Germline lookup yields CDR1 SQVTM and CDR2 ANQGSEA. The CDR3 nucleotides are TGCAGCGTTGTTTTTAATCGGAACACTGAAGCTTTCTTT. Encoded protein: CSVVFNRNTEAFF.